This T cell receptor beta chain was sequenced during a study of beta chain features in type 1 diabetes. General study points: People with Type 1 diabetes carried modestly yet significantly shorter TCRB CDR3s in all four CD4+ subsets.

TCRB transcripts that were expressed got sequenced, as all of the isolated RNA had been reverse transcribed. Produced via immunoSEQ multiplex PCR; TCRdb's table is partial and in-frame only. Of almost 350,000 clones listed, around 8.5% are singletons. This clone has just a few counts. The antigen remains undetermined. Sorted cells reached over 95% purity in every population. V was cut by 3 bases and J by 3 bases, with 6 bases left in between. The germline CDR1 and CDR2 sequences are MDHEN and SYDVKM. This CDR3 comprises 12 residues. Sequenced sample: central memory CD4+ T cells from blood. The TCR was taken from a man younger than 45 with type 1 diabetes. The rearrangement uses TRBV28 and TRBJ2-7; a weak D match, TRBD2 (5 bases). The CDR3: CASSFSGYEQYF. For the CDR3, the DNA is TGTGCCAGCAGTTTCAGCGGCTACGAGCAGTACTTC.